The 25 T cell receptor beta chains presented below share a single source sample, sequenced in a study of Ad26.COV2.S vaccination and SARS-CoV-2 variants. Described treatment: roughly 18 received Ad26.COV2.S at low or high dose, single or two shots; 5 received placebo; per-sample allocation not given. Repertoires come from day 63 after the first vaccine or placebo injection. TCRdb's table, derived via immunoSEQ multiplex PCR, lists solely in-frame clones and lacks some. This table holds some 410,000 clones, about 92% found once. Specimen: peripheral blood, collected in a trial of Ad26.COV2.S vaccine versus placebo. Receptors originate from a person aged 18-65 years who received the Ad26.COV2.S COVID-19 vaccine or a placebo.

V usage is TRBV4-1 and J usage is TRBJ2-3; TRBD1 matches at 7 bases. CDR3 size: 14 residues. CDR1 is MGHRA and CDR2 is YSYEKL in the germline V gene. V lost 2 bases, J lost 5 bases, and 4 bases stayed unmatched. This chain's CDR3 is CASSQTPGGDTQYF. In nucleotides, the CDR3 is TGCGCCAGCAGCCAAACCCCAGGGGGAGATACGCAGTATTTT.

The V and J genes are TRBV21-1 and TRBJ2-2; TRBD2 is taken as the D call from the table, unchecked against the DNA. TRBV21-1 corresponds to a pseudogene. This CDR3 region has 18 residues. The CDR3 coding sequence is TGTGCCAGCAGCAAGGGAAGACTAGCGGGGAGAAACACCGGGGAGCTGTTTTTT. Translated, it gives CASSKGRLAGRNTGELFF.

CDR3 residues: CASRPVGGGRETQYF. CDR3 DNA sequence: TGTGCCAGCAGACCCGTCGGGGGAGGGAGAGAGACCCAGTACTTC. The rearrangement joins TRBV14 to TRBJ2-5; 7 nucleotides align to TRBD2. Unmatched junction bases numbered 11, after V lost 6 bases and J lost 4 bases. CDR1 is SGHDN and CDR2 is FVKESK in the germline V gene. The CDR3 runs 15 residues.

The rearrangement links TRBV25-1 to TRBJ1-2, with D possibly TRBD1 on 5 matching bases. In germline, CDR1 is MGHDK, CDR2 SYGVNS. This CDR3 region has 13 residues. Deletions cut 1 base from V and 3 bases from J, with 6 bases between. The chain's CDR3 is CASSESTDYGYTF. The CDR3 DNA follows: TGTGCCAGCAGTGAATCGACAGACTATGGCTACACCTTC.

The chain combines TRBV29-1 with TRBJ2-2, with 8 nucleotides matching TRBD2. The CDR3 is 15 residues long. Unmatched junction bases numbered 11, after V lost 6 bases and J lost 5 bases. Germline V gives CDR1 SQVTM, CDR2 ANQGSEA. The CDR3 bases are TGCAGCGTCCCGTGTGGCGGGGGGACTACCGGGGAGCTGTTTTTT. Translating gives CSVPCGGGTTGELFF.

This rearrangement joins TRBV10-3 to TRBJ2-1, with TRBD2 matching 7 bases. Germline CDR1 reads ENHRY; CDR2 reads SYGVKD. The V gene end was trimmed by 7 bases and the J gene end by 8 bases; junction bases not matched to a gene: 11. This CDR3 comprises 14 residues. In DNA form, the CDR3 reads TGTGCCATCACGTGGGACTATTCGGGTTATGAGCAGTTCTTC. Amino acid sequence: CAITWDYSGYEQFF.

This chain uses TRBV29-1 with TRBJ1-1; D is unclear. The germline V gene encodes CDR1 SQVTM and CDR2 ANQGSEA. Trimming removed 3 bases at V and 4 bases at J, with 9 bases between. This CDR3 region has 12 residues. The chain's CDR3 is CSVDNEGTEAFF. The CDR3 region has the DNA TGCAGCGTTGACAATGAGGGCACTGAAGCTTTCTTT.

The chain couples TRBV18 to TRBJ1-6, with TRBD1 matching over 11 bases. Germline assignment: CDR1 KGHSH and CDR2 LQKENI. CDR3 length: 16 amino acids. V was pared by 0 bases and J by 9 bases, with 4 bases of the junction left unmatched. CDR3 protein: CASSPPYGTGGSPLHF. Written as DNA, the CDR3 is TGTGCCAGCTCACCACCATATGGGACAGGGGGTTCACCCCTCCACTTT.

This sequence joins TRBV3-1 (or the pseudogene TRBV3-2) and TRBJ1-2; D gene ambiguous. The V end was cut by 4 bases, the J end by 0 bases, with 12 bases between. The length of the CDR3 is 15 residues. Germline V CDR1 and CDR2: LGHDT, YNNKEL (reference sequence). CDR3 sequence reads: CASSLWTAANYGYTF. The CDR3, as DNA: TGTGCCAGCAGCCTGTGGACTGCAGCTAACTATGGCTACACCTTC.

V is TRBV4-3 and J is TRBJ2-1, with 9 bases matching TRBD1. CDR1 is LGHNA, CDR2 YSLEER, per germline. The J segment lost 2 bases and the V segment lost 4 bases, leaving 3 bases of the junction unmatched. CDR3 length: 15 residues. The CDR3 is CASSPDRGAYNEQFF. CDR3 in DNA: TGCGCCAGCAGCCCCGACAGGGGGGCCTACAATGAGCAGTTCTTC.

V gene TRBV5-8 combines with J gene TRBJ1-6; D uncertain. The V end lost 6 bases, the J end lost 6 bases, and 16 bases lay between the germline ends. Germline V lookup: CDR1 SGHTS, CDR2 YDEGEE. The CDR3 sequence is 15 residues long. The CDR3 here is CASITGSGFNSPLHF. CDR3 sequence (DNA): TGTGCCAGCATTACCGGGAGCGGGTTTAATTCACCCCTCCACTTT.

The chain has TRBV6-1 and TRBJ2-1; D may be TRBD1 (8 bases). CDR3 length: 18 amino acids. Germline V CDR1 and CDR2: MNHNS, SASEGT. V dropped 4 bases and J dropped 8 bases, with 27 bases sitting between them. CDR3 sequence: CASSATWTRQGLLHEQFF. Written as DNA, the CDR3 is TGTGCCAGCAGTGCCACATGGACTAGACAGGGGCTTCTCCATGAGCAGTTCTTC.

The chain couples TRBV28 to TRBJ1-3, with D maybe TRBD1 (5 bases). CDR1 and CDR2 (germline): MDHEN, SYDVKM. This CDR3 contains 16 residues. V was pared by 1 base and J by 0 bases, with 10 bases between. CDR3 in amino acids: CASSLFQGFSGNTIYF. CDR3 coding DNA: TGTGCCAGCAGTTTATTTCAGGGCTTCTCTGGAAACACCATATATTTT.

The chain carries TRBV30 and TRBJ2-3, with 7 bases lining up with TRBD2. CDR1 and CDR2 from the germline V gene are GTSNPN and SVGIG (reference sequence). This CDR3 has 14 amino acids. V was pared by 3 bases and J by 2 bases, with 5 bases of the junction left unmatched. This chain's CDR3 is CAWRGGKFTDTQYF. The CDR3, as DNA: TGTGCCTGGAGGGGAGGGAAATTCACAGATACGCAGTATTTT.

The chain combines TRBV7-2 with TRBJ1-4; weak D call: TRBD1 (6 bases). The CDR3 covers 15 residues. V was trimmed by 5 bases and J by 5 bases, leaving 15 bases between them. Germline V gene sequence: CDR1 SGHTA, CDR2 FQGNSA. DNA of the CDR3: TGTGCCAGCAGCCCGCGGACAGTGTTGAATGAAAAACTGTTTTTT. Translating it yields CASSPRTVLNEKLFF.

V usage is TRBV7-6 and J usage is TRBJ1-5; D is possibly TRBD1 (6 bases). This CDR3 is 15 amino acids long. Trimming removed 2 bases at V and 6 bases at J, with 14 bases between. The germline gives CDR1 SGHVS, CDR2 FNYEAQ. The CDR3 sequence is CASSLFAGESQPQHF. The CDR3 bases are TGTGCCAGCAGCTTATTTGCAGGGGAGAGTCAGCCCCAGCATTTT.

This chain joins TRBV7-6 and TRBJ2-4; a possible D gene is TRBD1 (6 bases). V lost 5 bases, J lost 0 bases, and 14 bases lay in between. The CDR3 covers 16 residues. From germline, CDR1 is SGHVS and CDR2 FNYEAQ. The CDR3 loop is CASSPGTSLAKNIQYF. The CDR3 coding sequence is TGTGCCAGCAGCCCGGGGACAAGTCTAGCCAAAAACATTCAGTACTTC.

The chain is built from TRBV9 and TRBJ2-3; D is possibly TRBD1 or TRBD2 (5 bases each). There are 15 residues in the CDR3. With 4 bases removed from V and 5 bases from J, the gap between germline ends came to 17 bases. Per the germline V gene, CDR1 is SGDLS and CDR2 is YYNGEE. The CDR3 DNA is TGTGCCAGCAGCTCCGGGACCTGGGTTGAAGATACGCAGTATTTT. Amino acids: CASSSGTWVEDTQYF.

In nucleotides, the CDR3 is TGTGCCAGCAGTGACCTGACGGCGGGTACGCAGTATTTT. It yields the protein CASSDLTAGTQYF. The chain uses TRBV6-4 and TRBJ2-3; a weak D match, TRBD2 (5 bases). CDR1 and CDR2 (germline): MRHNA, SNTAGT. The CDR3 covers 13 residues. Trimming pared 2 bases from V and 8 bases from J, leaving 11 bases between.

V is TRBV11-2 and J is TRBJ2-5, with 10 positions matching TRBD1. V was pared by 5 bases and J by 4 bases, with 1 base of the junction left unmatched. The CDR3 totals 13 residues. CDR1 and CDR2 from the germline V gene are SGHAT and FQNNGV. DNA for the CDR3: TGTGCCAGCAGCCGGACAGGGGGAGAGACCCAGTACTTC. Its protein product is CASSRTGGETQYF.

This chain joins TRBV20-1 and TRBJ2-3; 11 nucleotides agree with TRBD2. Germline V gives CDR1 DFQATT, CDR2 SNEGSKA (reference sequence). The V segment lost 3 bases and the J segment 2 bases; nucleotides outside the gene matches: 7. The CDR3 totals 16 residues. The CDR3 reads CSASALAGAYTDTQYF. Here the CDR3 DNA reads TGCAGTGCTAGTGCACTAGCGGGGGCCTACACAGATACGCAGTATTTT.

This chain links TRBV2 with TRBJ1-5, with a weak D call TRBD1 (6 bases). Germline-derived CDR1 and CDR2 are SNHLY and FYNNEI. Deletions cut 4 bases from V and 11 bases from J, with 15 bases between. The CDR3 has 13 residues. The CDR3 sequence: CASSGTALGAQHF. For the CDR3, the DNA is TGTGCCAGCAGTGGGACAGCCCTCGGGGCCCAGCATTTT.

The chain uses TRBV5-6 and TRBJ2-7; D possibly corresponds to TRBD1 (6 bases). Trimming removed 4 bases at V and 10 bases at J, with 12 bases between. The length of the CDR3 is 11 residues. Germline lookup yields CDR1 SGHDT and CDR2 YYEEEE. DNA of the CDR3: TGTGCCAGCAGCACCCCAGGGGACCAGTACTTC. Translation gives CASSTPGDQYF. The full variable domain, its missing parts supplied by reference TRBV5-6 and TRBJ2-7, is DAGVTQSPTHLIKTRGQQVTLRCSPKSGHDTVSWYQQALGQGPQFIFQYYEEEERQRGNFPDRFSGHQFPNYSSELNVNALLLGDSALYLCASSTPGDQYFGPGTRLTVT.

This rearrangement joins TRBV6-5 to TRBJ1-6; a weak D match, TRBD1 (6 bases). The CDR3 covers 14 residues. With 4 bases removed from V and 10 bases from J, the gap between germline ends came to 14 bases. Looked up from germline, CDR1 is MNHEY and CDR2 is SVGAGI. The chain's CDR3 is CASSFRGEQSPLHF. CDR3 sequence (DNA): TGTGCCAGCAGTTTTAGGGGGGAGCAATCACCCCTCCACTTT.

As regards this clone: Different DNA sequences within this sample yield the same CDR3. The chain recombines TRBV5-6 with TRBJ1-5, with 7 bases aligning to TRBD1. J lost 1 base, V lost 4 bases, and 2 bases had no gene match. The CDR3 loop spans 14 amino acids. CDR1 is SGHDT and CDR2 is YYEEEE in the germline V gene. CDR3 sequence: CASSLGQSNQPQHF. DNA of the CDR3: TGTGCCAGCAGCCTGGGACAGAGCAATCAGCCCCAGCATTTT. The whole variable domain, filled in from reference TRBV5-6 and TRBJ1-5, reads DAGVTQSPTHLIKTRGQQVTLRCSPKSGHDTVSWYQQALGQGPQFIFQYYEEEERQRGNFPDRFSGHQFPNYSSELNVNALLLGDSALYLCASSLGQSNQPQHFGDGTRLSIL.